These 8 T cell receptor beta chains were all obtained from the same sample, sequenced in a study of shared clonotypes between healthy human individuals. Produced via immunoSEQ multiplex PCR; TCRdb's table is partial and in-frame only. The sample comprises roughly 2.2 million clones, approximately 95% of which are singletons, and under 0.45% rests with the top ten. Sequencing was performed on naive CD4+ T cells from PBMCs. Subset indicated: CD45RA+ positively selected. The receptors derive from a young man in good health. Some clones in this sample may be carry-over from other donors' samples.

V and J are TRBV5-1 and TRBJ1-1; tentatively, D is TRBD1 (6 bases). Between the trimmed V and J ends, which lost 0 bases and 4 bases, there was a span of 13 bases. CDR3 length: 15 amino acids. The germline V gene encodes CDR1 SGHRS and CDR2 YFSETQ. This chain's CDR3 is CASSLAGRGTTEAFF. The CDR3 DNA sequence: TGCGCCAGCAGCTTGGCCGGCAGGGGAACCACTGAAGCTTTCTTT.

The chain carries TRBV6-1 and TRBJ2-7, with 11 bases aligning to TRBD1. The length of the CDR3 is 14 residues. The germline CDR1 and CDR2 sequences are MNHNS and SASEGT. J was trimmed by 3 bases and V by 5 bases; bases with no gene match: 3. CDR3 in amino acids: CASSKGTGGYEQYF. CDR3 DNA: TGTGCCAGCAGTAAAGGGACAGGGGGCTACGAGCAGTACTTC.

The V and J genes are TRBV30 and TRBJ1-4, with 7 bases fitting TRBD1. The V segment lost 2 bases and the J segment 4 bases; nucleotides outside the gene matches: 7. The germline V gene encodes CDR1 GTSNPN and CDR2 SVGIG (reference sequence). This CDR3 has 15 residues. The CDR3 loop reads CAWSRGTAVNEKLFF. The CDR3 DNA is TGTGCCTGGAGTAGAGGGACAGCAGTTAATGAAAAACTGTTTTTT. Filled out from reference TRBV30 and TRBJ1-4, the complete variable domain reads SQTIHQWPATLVQPVGSPLSLECTVEGTSNPNLYWYRQAAGRGLQLLFYSVGIGQISSEVPQNLSASRPQDRQFILSSKKLLLSDSGFYLCAWSRGTAVNEKLFFGSGTQLSVL.

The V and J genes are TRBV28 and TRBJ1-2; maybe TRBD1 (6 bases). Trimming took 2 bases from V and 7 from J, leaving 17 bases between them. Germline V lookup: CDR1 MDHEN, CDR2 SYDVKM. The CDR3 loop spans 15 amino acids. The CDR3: CASSLNRAPRGGYTF. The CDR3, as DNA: TGTGCCAGCAGTTTAAACAGGGCCCCCAGGGGTGGCTACACCTTC.

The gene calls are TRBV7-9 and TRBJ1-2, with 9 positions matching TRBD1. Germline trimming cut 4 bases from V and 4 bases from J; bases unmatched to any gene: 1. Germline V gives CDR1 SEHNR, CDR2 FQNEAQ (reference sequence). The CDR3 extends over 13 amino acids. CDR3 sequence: CASSWGQGYGYTF. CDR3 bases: TGTGCCAGCAGCTGGGGACAGGGCTATGGCTACACCTTC.

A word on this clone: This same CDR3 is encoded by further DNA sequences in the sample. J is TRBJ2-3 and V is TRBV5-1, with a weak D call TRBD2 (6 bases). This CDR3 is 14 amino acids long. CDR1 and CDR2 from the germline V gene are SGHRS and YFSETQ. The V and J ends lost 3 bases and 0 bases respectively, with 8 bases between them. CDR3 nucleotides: TGCGCCAGCAGCTCAGGGACTAGCACAGATACGCAGTATTTT. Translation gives CASSSGTSTDTQYF.

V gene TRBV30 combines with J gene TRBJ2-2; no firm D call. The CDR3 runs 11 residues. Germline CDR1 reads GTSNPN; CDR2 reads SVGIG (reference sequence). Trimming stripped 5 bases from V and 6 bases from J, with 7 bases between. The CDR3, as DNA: TGTGCCTGGGGAGCGTCCGGGGAGCTGTTTTTT. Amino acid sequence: CAWGASGELFF.

The CDR3 loop reads CASSQRTSGRAADTQYF. The CDR3, as DNA: TGCGCCAGCAGCCAGAGGACTAGCGGGAGGGCCGCAGATACGCAGTATTTT. This chain uses TRBV4-1 with TRBJ2-3; 15 nucleotides align to TRBD2. CDR1 is MGHRA, CDR2 YSYEKL, per germline. The V segment lost 3 bases and the J segment 4 bases; nucleotides outside the gene matches: 5. This CDR3 comprises 17 residues.